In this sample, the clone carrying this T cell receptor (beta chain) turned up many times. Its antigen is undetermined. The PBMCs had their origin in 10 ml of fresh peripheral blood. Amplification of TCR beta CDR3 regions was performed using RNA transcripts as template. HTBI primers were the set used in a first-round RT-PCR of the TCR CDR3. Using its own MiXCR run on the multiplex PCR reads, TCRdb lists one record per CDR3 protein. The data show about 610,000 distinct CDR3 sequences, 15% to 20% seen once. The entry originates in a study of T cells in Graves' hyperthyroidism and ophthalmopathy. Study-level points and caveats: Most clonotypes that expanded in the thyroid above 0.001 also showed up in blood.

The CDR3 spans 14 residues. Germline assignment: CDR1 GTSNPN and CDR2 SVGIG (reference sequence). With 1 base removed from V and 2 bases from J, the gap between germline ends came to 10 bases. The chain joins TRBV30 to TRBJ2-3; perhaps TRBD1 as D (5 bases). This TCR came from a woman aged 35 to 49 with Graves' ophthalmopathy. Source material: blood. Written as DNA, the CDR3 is TGTGCCTGGAGTGGACAGATTTTCACAGATACGCAGTATTTT. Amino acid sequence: CAWSGQIFTDTQYF.